A selection of T cell receptor beta chains follows, all from one sample in a study of blood T cell repertoires in COVID-19. Sequencing used immunoSEQ multiplex PCR; TCRdb keeps in-frame clones, though not all of them. Of around 200,000 clones listed, approximately 83% are singletons. Sample: peripheral blood. Receptor source: a man aged 60 to 69 with acute or convalescent COVID-19. CDR3s include the opening cysteine and the closing phenylalanine or tryptophan. The D gene is left open where the match is weak. For some rows the clone size is stated as once, few or many, or as a class when expanded; others skip it.

size	V	J	D	DNA	CDR3
.	TRBV4-2	TRBJ2-1	TRBD2	TGTGCCAGCAGCCAAGATGACGGGGGGGGAAGCTCCTACAATGAGCAGTTCTTC	CASSQDDGGGSSYNEQFF
.	TRBV3-1/TRBV3-2	TRBJ1-1	TRBD1	TGTGCCAGCAGCCAAGGACAGGGGACTGAAGCTTTCTTT	CASSQGQGTEAFF
.	TRBV2	TRBJ2-1	TRBD2	TGTGCCAGCACGAGGAGGGCTAGCGGAGGCAATGAGCAGTTCTTC	CASTRRASGGNEQFF
.	TRBV2	TRBJ1-6	.	TGTGCCAGCAGCGGGAGCTCCTATAATTCACCCCTCCACTTT	CASSGSSYNSPLHF
.	TRBV18	TRBJ2-1	.	TGTGCCAGCTCACAGCTCGCCTCCTCCTACAATGAGCAGTTCTTC	CASSQLASSYNEQFF
once	TRBV15	TRBJ2-1	TRBD2	TGTGCCACCAGCCTTCTGTTCTGGGGGAGGGCCGTATATGAGCAGTTCTTC	CATSLLFWGRAVYEQFF
.	TRBV6-1	TRBJ1-4	.	TGTGCCAGCAGTGAAAGGGGGGGACACAAGATTTTT	CASSERGGHKIF
.	TRBV9	TRBJ1-1	.	TGTGCCAGCAGCGTAGAGGGGGACACTGAAGCTTTCTTT	CASSVEGDTEAFF
.	TRBV4-1	TRBJ2-1	TRBD2	TGCGCCAGCAGCCCCGGGACTAGCGTATACAATGAGCAGTTCTTC	CASSPGTSVYNEQFF
once	TRBV3-1/TRBV3-2	TRBJ2-7	.	TGTGCCAGCAGCCAAGCCAGGTTAGTGGCTGGCAAAAACGAGCAGTACTTC	CASSQARLVAGKNEQYF
.	TRBV4-1	TRBJ2-5	.	TGCGCCAGCAGCCCCCTTGGCCGGGATCAAGAGACCCAGTACTTC	CASSPLGRDQETQYF
.	TRBV19	TRBJ2-7	TRBD1	TGTGCCAGTAGTCGCGCGTCAGGGGGCTCCTACGAGCAGTACTTC	CASSRASGGSYEQYF
.	TRBV7-3	TRBJ2-6	TRBD2	TGTGCCAGCAGCTTGGGACTAGTCAGCTCTGGGGCCAACGTCCTGACTTTC	CASSLGLVSSGANVLTF
.	TRBV5-1	TRBJ2-7	.	TGCGCCAGCAGCCTGGGCTACGCGGGCCCTACCTACGAGCAGTACTTC	CASSLGYAGPTYEQYF
.	TRBV19	TRBJ2-7	.	TGTGCCAGTAGTATTTTCAAGGGGGACTACGAGCAGTACTTC	CASSIFKGDYEQYF
.	TRBV5-1	TRBJ2-2	TRBD2	TGCGCCAGCAGCGAGACTAGCGGGAGGACCGGGGAGCTGTTTTTT	CASSETSGRTGELFF
once	TRBV10-3	TRBJ2-1	.	TGTGCCATCAGTGATCAGGGGAATGAGCAGTTCTTC	CAISDQGNEQFF
few	TRBV3-1/TRBV3-2	TRBJ1-6	.	TGTGCCAGCAGCCAAGGGGGCACGCGAATTAATAATTCACCCCTCCACTTT	CASSQGGTRINNSPLHF
.	TRBV1	TRBJ2-7	.	TGCACCAGCACCCCGATTCTAGCGGGAGTAATCATGTCCGAGCAGTACTTC	CTSTPILAGVIMSEQYF
.	TRBV2	TRBJ2-7	TRBD2	TGTGCCAGCAGTCTAGCGGGAGTAGACGAGCAGTACTTC	CASSLAGVDEQYF
few	TRBV9	TRBJ1-2	.	TGTGCCAGCAGCGTAACCCCTCAATACAGGGACGGCACCTTC	CASSVTPQYRDGTF
.	TRBV2	TRBJ1-3	.	TGTGCCAGCAGCCCCGGGGGGTATGGAAACACCATATATTTT	CASSPGGYGNTIYF
.	TRBV7-2	TRBJ2-3	TRBD2	TGTGCCAGCAGCGTGGGACTAGCGGGAGGGGGAACGCAGTATTTT	CASSVGLAGGGTQYF
.	TRBV5-4	TRBJ2-3	TRBD1	TGTGCCAGCAGCTTGGCAACAGGGGGAACAGATACGCAGTATTTT	CASSLATGGTDTQYF
once	TRBV3-1/TRBV3-2	TRBJ2-3	.	TGTGCCAGCAGTTCGCGACTAGGAAGCTCCACAGATACGCAGTATTTT	CASSSRLGSSTDTQYF
.	TRBV7-9	TRBJ2-2	TRBD1	TGTGCCAGCAGCTTAGCAGGGGGCAGGGACACCGGGGAGCTGTTTTTT	CASSLAGGRDTGELFF
.	TRBV3-1/TRBV3-2	TRBJ2-7	TRBD2	TGTGCCAGCAGCCGCCAACTAGCGGGAAACTACGAGCAGTACTTC	CASSRQLAGNYEQYF
.	TRBV11-2	TRBJ2-3	TRBD2	TGTGCCAGCAGCCCCGAGGCGGGAGGAGCAGATACGCAGTATTTT	CASSPEAGGADTQYF
.	TRBV18	TRBJ1-1	.	TGTGCCAGCTCACCACCCAGGGACACTGAAGCTTTCTTT	CASSPPRDTEAFF
.	TRBV6-5	TRBJ1-5	.	TGTGCCAGCAGTTTTACAGGGAGCGGACAGCCCCAGCATTTT	CASSFTGSGQPQHF
.	TRBV9	TRBJ2-7	TRBD1	TGTGCCAGCAGCGCGGGTGGGACAGGGAGTTTTAACGAGCAGTACTTC	CASSAGGTGSFNEQYF
.	TRBV6-5	TRBJ1-1	TRBD1	TGTGCCAGCAGTTACTCGAACAGGGGAGGAACTGAAGCTTTCTTT	CASSYSNRGGTEAFF
.	TRBV12-2	TRBJ1-4	.	TGTGCAAGTCGCTTAGTCCCGGACAGGGTGAGAGAAAAACTGTTTTTT	CASRLVPDRVREKLFF
.	TRBV6-2/TRBV6-3	TRBJ1-5	.	TGTGCCAGCAGTTACCAACAGCGGAGCAATCAGCCCCAGCATTTT	CASSYQQRSNQPQHF
.	TRBV3-1/TRBV3-2	TRBJ2-1	TRBD2	TGTGCCAGCAGCCGCCGACGGACTAGAGACAATGAGCAGTTCTTC	CASSRRRTRDNEQFF
few	TRBV24-1	TRBJ2-3	TRBD2	TGTGCCACCAGTGATTTGGCGGGGGGGGGAGATACGCAGTATTTT	CATSDLAGGGDTQYF
many	TRBV19	TRBJ1-5	.	TGTGCCAGTAGCCCGACAGTAGGCAATCAGCCCCAGCATTTT	CASSPTVGNQPQHF
.	TRBV27	TRBJ2-1	TRBD2	TGTGCCAGCAGGAAAGCCGGGACTAGCGGGGGTGAGCAGTTCTTC	CASRKAGTSGGEQFF
.	TRBV5-5	TRBJ2-5	.	TGTGCCAGCAGCTTGGCTCAGTTAATAATGGAGACCCAGTACTTC	CASSLAQLIMETQYF
.	TRBV19	TRBJ1-4	.	TGTGCCAGTAGTCTTATTTCCTCAAAACTGTTTTTT	CASSLISSKLFF
once	TRBV6-5	TRBJ2-3	.	TGTGCCAGCACCAATAGCGTAAATACGCAGTATTTT	CASTNSVNTQYF
.	TRBV5-1	TRBJ2-6	.	TGCGCCAGCAGCTATGACACTCGCTCTGGGGCCAACGTCCTGACTTTC	CASSYDTRSGANVLTF
.	TRBV2	TRBJ1-2	.	TGTGCCAGCAGTGATGACAGGAGGTATGGCTACACCTTC	CASSDDRRYGYTF
.	TRBV28	TRBJ1-4	.	TGTGCCAGCAGTTCACTAAATGAAAAACTGTTTTTT	CASSSLNEKLFF
once	TRBV9	TRBJ1-2	TRBD1	TGTGCCAGCAGCGTCGGGACAGGGTTAGGGAGCTATGGCTACACCTTC	CASSVGTGLGSYGYTF
.	TRBV9	TRBJ1-3	.	TGTGCCAGCAGCGGGACACTGGATAGAAACACCATATATTTT	CASSGTLDRNTIYF
.	TRBV6-2/TRBV6-3	TRBJ2-1	.	TGTGCCAGCAGTTACCCTAGCGTCCAGTTTGTGGCAGTTCGTGAGCAGTTCTTC	CASSYPSVQFVAVREQFF
.	TRBV2	TRBJ1-5	.	TGTGCCAGCAGTGAAGGACAGAACAATCAGCCCCAGCATTTT	CASSEGQNNQPQHF
.	TRBV19	TRBJ1-5	TRBD1	TGTGCCAGTAGAGGACAGGGCCGTCAGCCCCAGCATTTT	CASRGQGRQPQHF
.	TRBV6-6	TRBJ2-3	.	TGTGCCAGCAGCAGCCAAGACGGGACAGATACGCAGTATTTT	CASSSQDGTDTQYF
.	TRBV11-2	TRBJ2-3	.	TGTGCCAGCAGCTTAGATAGCGGATTCACAGATACGCAGTATTTT	CASSLDSGFTDTQYF